The rows below give T cell receptor beta chains drawn from one sample of a study of T-cell reconstitution after alpha-beta-depleted transplantation in children. One entry per CDR3 protein, called by TCRdb with MiXCR from the PCR reads. The sample shows about 440,000 distinct CDR3 sequences, around 46% of them seen only once. Sample: PBMCs, taken before TCRalphabeta/CD19-depleted stem cell transplant. These receptors all come from a girl aged 2 to 9 with aplastic anemia, due to receive a stem cell transplant. The CDR3 runs from the conserved cysteine through the conserved F or W. The D gene is left open where the match is weak. Clone size, where shown, is once, few, many, or a class for clones that have expanded.

v_gene: TRBV5-1; j_gene: TRBJ2-1; d_gene: -; abundance: -; CDR3aa: CASSSLSGKGVNEQFF; CDR3nt: TGCGCCAGCAGCTCCCTTAGTGGGAAAGGTGTCAATGAGCAGTTCTTC
v_gene: TRBV20-1; j_gene: TRBJ2-1; d_gene: -; abundance: -; CDR3aa: CSASWLTGTYNEQFF; CDR3nt: TGCAGTGCTAGTTGGTTGACGGGTACCTACAATGAGCAGTTCTTC
v_gene: TRBV27; j_gene: TRBJ2-5; d_gene: -; abundance: -; CDR3aa: CASRRSQVIETQYF; CDR3nt: TGTGCCAGCCGCCGATCTCAAGTCATAGAGACCCAGTACTTC
v_gene: TRBV6-5; j_gene: TRBJ2-7; d_gene: TRBD2; abundance: -; CDR3aa: CASSYKASGGTYGQYF; CDR3nt: TGTGCCAGCAGTTACAAAGCTAGCGGGGGGACCTACGGGCAGTACTTC
v_gene: TRBV12-3/TRBV12-4; j_gene: TRBJ2-1; d_gene: TRBD2; abundance: -; CDR3aa: CASSRQGSSTSGVRRQFF; CDR3nt: TGTGCCAGCAGTAGACAGGGGTCGTCGACTAGCGGGGTTCGAAGGCAGTTCTTC
v_gene: TRBV25-1; j_gene: TRBJ1-5; d_gene: -; abundance: few; CDR3aa: CASSPVESNQPQHF; CDR3nt: TGTGCCAGCAGTCCAGTTGAGTCGAATCAGCCCCAGCATTTT
v_gene: TRBV7-9; j_gene: TRBJ1-1; d_gene: TRBD1; abundance: many; CDR3aa: CASSLAGQVFQAFF; CDR3nt: TGTGCCAGCAGCTTAGCCGGACAGGTTTTTCAAGCTTTCTTT
v_gene: TRBV7-8; j_gene: TRBJ2-5; d_gene: -; abundance: -; CDR3aa: CASSLFGQGLQAQYF; CDR3nt: TGTGCCAGCAGCTTATTCGGCCAGGGTCTGCAGGCCCAGTACTTC
v_gene: TRBV7-3; j_gene: TRBJ2-2; d_gene: TRBD2; abundance: -; CDR3aa: CASSPWVRAGGYPTGELFF; CDR3nt: TGTGCCAGCAGCCCGTGGGTCCGGGCGGGGGGGTATCCGACCGGGGAGCTGTTTTTT
v_gene: TRBV20-1; j_gene: TRBJ1-4; d_gene: -; abundance: -; CDR3aa: CSASNWALGEKLFF; CDR3nt: TGCAGTGCTAGTAACTGGGCGCTGGGTGAAAAACTGTTTTTT
v_gene: TRBV7-2; j_gene: TRBJ2-3; d_gene: -; abundance: -; CDR3aa: CASSPAVDTQYF; CDR3nt: TGTGCCAGCAGCCCCGCTGTGGATACGCAGTATTTT
v_gene: TRBV20-1; j_gene: TRBJ2-7; d_gene: TRBD1; abundance: -; CDR3aa: CSARSGQLSYEQYF; CDR3nt: TGCAGTGCTAGGTCGGGACAGCTCTCCTACGAGCAGTACTTC
v_gene: TRBV20-1; j_gene: TRBJ1-5; d_gene: TRBD1; abundance: many; CDR3aa: CSAPRDRGTSNQPQHF; CDR3nt: TGCAGTGCTCCCCGGGACAGGGGTACTAGCAATCAGCCCCAGCATTTT
v_gene: TRBV20-1; j_gene: TRBJ1-1; d_gene: -; abundance: -; CDR3aa: CSASQQVTEAFF; CDR3nt: TGCAGTGCTAGCCAACAGGTCACTGAAGCTTTCTTT
v_gene: TRBV7-2; j_gene: TRBJ2-5; d_gene: TRBD1; abundance: many; CDR3aa: CASRRWTGREETQYF; CDR3nt: TGTGCCAGCAGAAGATGGACAGGGAGAGAAGAGACCCAGTACTTC
v_gene: TRBV30; j_gene: TRBJ1-1; d_gene: -; abundance: -; CDR3aa: CAWNSFSTEAFF; CDR3nt: TGTGCCTGGAACAGTTTTAGCACTGAAGCTTTCTTT
v_gene: TRBV27; j_gene: TRBJ1-1; d_gene: -; abundance: many; CDR3aa: CASSPGTLNTEAFF; CDR3nt: TGTGCCAGCAGTCCAGGGACCCTGAACACTGAAGCTTTCTTT
v_gene: TRBV5-1; j_gene: TRBJ2-1; d_gene: TRBD2; abundance: few; CDR3aa: CASSPEGGAGTSGRRYEQFF; CDR3nt: TGCGCCAGCAGCCCGGAGGGGGGGGCCGGGACTAGCGGGAGAAGGTATGAGCAGTTCTTC
v_gene: TRBV27; j_gene: TRBJ2-1; d_gene: TRBD2; abundance: many; CDR3aa: CASSLLITSGGEQFF; CDR3nt: TGTGCCAGCAGTTTACTTATAACTAGCGGCGGTGAGCAGTTCTTC
v_gene: TRBV5-5; j_gene: TRBJ1-2; d_gene: TRBD1; abundance: -; CDR3aa: CASSFGTGTGGNYGYTF; CDR3nt: TGTGCCAGCAGCTTCGGAACCGGGACAGGGGGAAACTATGGCTACACCTTC
v_gene: TRBV7-9; j_gene: TRBJ2-7; d_gene: -; abundance: -; CDR3aa: CASSPPGQRSPYEQYF; CDR3nt: TGTGCCAGCAGCCCCCCTGGACAGAGAAGCCCTTACGAGCAGTACTTC
v_gene: TRBV5-1; j_gene: TRBJ2-1; d_gene: TRBD2; abundance: few; CDR3aa: CASSPTGLAGSSYNEQFF; CDR3nt: TGCGCCAGCAGCCCAACTGGACTAGCGGGAAGCTCCTACAATGAGCAGTTCTTC
v_gene: TRBV3-1; j_gene: TRBJ1-1; d_gene: TRBD1; abundance: many; CDR3aa: CASSQARTGKAFF; CDR3nt: TGTGCCAGCAGCCAGGCCCGGACAGGGAAAGCTTTCTTT
v_gene: TRBV20-1; j_gene: TRBJ1-1; d_gene: -; abundance: -; CDR3aa: CSAREEWDTEAFF; CDR3nt: TGCAGTGCTAGAGAGGAGTGGGACACTGAAGCTTTCTTT
v_gene: TRBV7-6; j_gene: TRBJ2-3; d_gene: -; abundance: -; CDR3aa: CASSLLATSGTDTQYF; CDR3nt: TGTGCCAGCAGCTTACTAGCCACCTCGGGCACCGATACGCAGTATTTT
v_gene: TRBV5-1; j_gene: TRBJ2-1; d_gene: -; abundance: many; CDR3aa: CASSLGTWGGSSRGNEQFF; CDR3nt: TGCGCCAGCAGCTTGGGGACTTGGGGTGGGAGTAGTCGGGGCAATGAGCAGTTCTTC
v_gene: TRBV15; j_gene: TRBJ2-3; d_gene: -; abundance: -; CDR3aa: CATSRGLGVPTDTQYF; CDR3nt: TGTGCCACCAGCAGGGGCCTGGGAGTCCCCACAGATACGCAGTATTTT
v_gene: TRBV19; j_gene: TRBJ2-5; d_gene: TRBD2; abundance: -; CDR3aa: CASLGGSRETQYF; CDR3nt: TGTGCCAGCCTCGGCGGGAGTAGGGAGACCCAGTACTTC
v_gene: TRBV7-3; j_gene: TRBJ2-1; d_gene: -; abundance: few; CDR3aa: CASSSGQTVYNEQFF; CDR3nt: TGTGCCAGCAGCTCCGGGCAGACTGTCTACAATGAGCAGTTCTTC
v_gene: TRBV20-1; j_gene: TRBJ2-1; d_gene: -; abundance: few; CDR3aa: CSARVPSLTPTNEQFF; CDR3nt: TGCAGTGCTAGGGTGCCCTCTCTTACGCCTACAAATGAGCAGTTCTTC
v_gene: TRBV4-3; j_gene: TRBJ2-3; d_gene: -; abundance: -; CDR3aa: CASSQDRGGSTDTQYF; CDR3nt: TGCGCCAGCAGCCAAGATCGGGGTGGGAGCACAGATACGCAGTATTTT
v_gene: TRBV7-9; j_gene: TRBJ2-7; d_gene: -; abundance: once; CDR3aa: CASSLPGGHYEQYF; CDR3nt: TGTGCCAGCAGCTTACCGGGGGGCCACTACGAGCAGTACTTC
v_gene: TRBV15; j_gene: TRBJ2-1; d_gene: -; abundance: -; CDR3aa: CATSRDRVNEQFF; CDR3nt: TGTGCCACCAGCAGAGACAGGGTTAATGAGCAGTTCTTC
v_gene: TRBV7-8; j_gene: TRBJ2-7; d_gene: TRBD1; abundance: -; CDR3aa: CASSLGGTGNSYEQCF; CDR3nt: TGTGCCAGCAGCTTAGGAGGGACAGGGAACTCCTACGAGCAGTGCTTC
v_gene: TRBV18; j_gene: TRBJ2-7; d_gene: TRBD2; abundance: many; CDR3aa: CASSPSSGDLYEQYF; CDR3nt: TGTGCCAGCTCACCCTCTAGCGGCGACCTCTACGAGCAGTACTTC
v_gene: TRBV10-3; j_gene: TRBJ2-7; d_gene: TRBD1; abundance: -; CDR3aa: CAIRDRTATEQYF; CDR3nt: TGTGCCATACGGGACAGAACTGCTACCGAGCAGTACTTC
v_gene: TRBV18; j_gene: TRBJ1-2; d_gene: -; abundance: -; CDR3aa: CASSALALYGYTF; CDR3nt: TGTGCCAGCTCAGCGTTGGCGCTCTATGGCTACACCTTC
v_gene: TRBV5-5; j_gene: TRBJ2-3; d_gene: -; abundance: -; CDR3aa: CASMQGGATDTHYF; CDR3nt: TGTGCCAGCATGCAGGGCGGGGCCACCGATACGCATTATTTT
v_gene: TRBV7-6; j_gene: TRBJ2-5; d_gene: TRBD2; abundance: many; CDR3aa: CASGAASGREETQYF; CDR3nt: TGTGCCAGCGGGGCTGCTAGCGGGAGGGAAGAGACCCAGTACTTC
v_gene: TRBV14; j_gene: TRBJ2-5; d_gene: TRBD2; abundance: -; CDR3aa: CASRRTSGKETQYF; CDR3nt: TGTGCCAGCAGGAGGACTAGCGGGAAAGAGACCCAGTACTTC
v_gene: TRBV4-3; j_gene: TRBJ1-2; d_gene: TRBD1; abundance: -; CDR3aa: CASSQGSQGAPENGYTF; CDR3nt: TGCGCCAGCAGCCAAGGCTCACAGGGGGCGCCTGAGAATGGCTACACCTTC
v_gene: TRBV5-1; j_gene: TRBJ2-7; d_gene: -; abundance: -; CDR3aa: CASSFGGETYEQYF; CDR3nt: TGCGCCAGCAGCTTCGGCGGGGAAACCTACGAGCAGTACTTC
v_gene: TRBV21-1; j_gene: TRBJ2-1; d_gene: -; abundance: -; CDR3aa: CASRSGTSEHNEQFF; CDR3nt: TGTGCCAGCAGATCCGGGACTAGCGAGCACAATGAGCAGTTCTTC
v_gene: TRBV7-2; j_gene: TRBJ2-3; d_gene: TRBD2; abundance: many; CDR3aa: CASSPAGTRSTDTQYF; CDR3nt: TGTGCCAGCAGCCCGGCCGGGACTAGAAGCACAGATACGCAGTATTTT
v_gene: TRBV7-3; j_gene: TRBJ2-5; d_gene: -; abundance: few; CDR3aa: CASSPGTHGGETQYF; CDR3nt: TGTGCCAGCAGCCCCGGGACCCATGGAGGGGAGACCCAGTACTTC
v_gene: TRBV12-3/TRBV12-4; j_gene: TRBJ2-7; d_gene: TRBD2; abundance: many; CDR3aa: CASSGTSTYEQYF; CDR3nt: TGTGCCAGCAGTGGGACTAGTACCTACGAGCAGTACTTC
v_gene: TRBV27; j_gene: TRBJ1-3; d_gene: TRBD1; abundance: -; CDR3aa: CASSLGGTGTHTIYF; CDR3nt: TGTGCCAGCAGTTTAGGTGGGACAGGGACACACACCATATATTTT
v_gene: TRBV9; j_gene: TRBJ2-1; d_gene: TRBD2; abundance: many; CDR3aa: CASSVATSGNEQFF; CDR3nt: TGTGCCAGCAGCGTTGCGACTAGCGGAAATGAGCAGTTCTTC